This T cell receptor beta chain came from a study of blood T cell repertoires in COVID-19. The data were produced by immunoSEQ multiplex PCR, yet TCRdb's version contains in-frame clones alone and is incomplete. The table has about 67,000 clones, about 90% seen once. The CDR3 consists of 14 residues. The germline V gene encodes CDR1 SNHLY and CDR2 FYNNEI. The trim removed 4 bases at V and 9 bases at J, leaving 8 bases unmatched. Material for sequencing was peripheral blood. The chain carries TRBV2 and TRBJ2-1, with 8 bases that match TRBD2. The sequence derives from a man between 45 and 60 years old with active COVID-19. As DNA, the CDR3 is TGTGCCAGCAGTGGCCAGACTAGCGCGGTTGAGCAGTTCTTC. Translating it yields CASSGQTSAVEQFF.